These 31 T cell receptor beta chains were sequenced from one sample in a study of blood T cell repertoires in COVID-19. The repertoire was sequenced with immunoSEQ multiplex PCR; TCRdb's copy has only in-frame clones and lacks some. Of approximately 54,000 clones listed, roughly 80% are singletons. Sequenced material: peripheral blood. These receptors originate from a woman aged 60-75 years with acute or convalescent COVID-19.

The chain employs TRBV28 and TRBJ2-3, with D unresolved. V lost 8 bases and J 4 bases, leaving 7 bases between the germline ends. Germline values: CDR1 MDHEN, CDR2 SYDVKM. There are 11 residues in the CDR3. The CDR3 reads CASVTSDTQYF. In DNA, the CDR3 is TGTGCCAGCGTCACTTCAGATACGCAGTATTTT.

The rearrangement links TRBV6-5 to TRBJ2-7, with TRBD1 as a possible D gene (5 bases). The germline gives CDR1 MNHEY, CDR2 SVGAGI. V was cut by 4 bases and J by 4 bases, with 14 bases left in between. The CDR3 has 14 amino acids. For the CDR3, the DNA is TGTGCCAGCAGTTCCGACAGTTCCTTTTACGAGCAGTACTTC. Its protein product is CASSSDSSFYEQYF.

The gene calls are TRBV5-6 and TRBJ2-5, with D unclear. The CDR3 has 14 residues. Trimming shortened V by 6 bases and J by 5 bases, and 17 bases separated the two germline ends. The germline V gene encodes CDR1 SGHDT and CDR2 YYEEEE. CDR3 DNA: TGTGCCAGCATCCTTGGTACTAAAAGTGAGACCCAGTACTTC. Translating gives CASILGTKSETQYF.

The chain recombines TRBV7-6 with TRBJ1-3; no firm D call. The CDR3 runs to 15 residues. Trimming removed 2 bases at V and 0 bases at J, with 8 bases between. Germline assignment: CDR1 SGHVS and CDR2 FNYEAQ. CDR3 protein: CASSLYGSSGNTIYF. DNA for the CDR3: TGTGCCAGCAGCTTATATGGGAGCTCTGGAAACACCATATATTTT.

This clone was seen a few times. J is TRBJ1-5 and V is TRBV7-2; 7 bases are shared with TRBD1. After removal of 4 bases from V and 5 bases from J, the junction contained 5 bases not matched to a gene. Per the germline V gene, CDR1 is SGHTA and CDR2 is FQGNSA. The CDR3 is 14 amino acids. CDR3 protein: CASSWDSRYQPQHF. The CDR3 DNA reads TGTGCCAGCAGCTGGGACAGTCGATATCAGCCCCAGCATTTT.

This clone is medium-sized by share. The V and J genes are TRBV19 and TRBJ1-5, with a tentative D call TRBD1 (5 bases). Trimming cost V 10 bases and J 4 bases, with 23 bases left between them. This CDR3 comprises 16 residues. Germline V CDR1 and CDR2: LNHDA, SQIVND (reference sequence). CDR3 bases: TGTGCCACCTCCGCGGACGGGGGACTCACTAATCAGCCCCAGCATTTT. Translated: CATSADGGLTNQPQHF.

CDR3 sequence reads: CSASQGYTDTQYF. CDR3 DNA sequence: TGCAGTGCTAGTCAGGGCTACACAGATACGCAGTATTTT. This chain links TRBV20-1 with TRBJ2-3, with a weak D call TRBD1 (5 bases). The CDR3 is made up of 13 amino acids. V was clipped by 3 bases and J by 2 bases, with 9 bases between them. Germline CDR1 reads DFQATT; CDR2 reads SNEGSKA (reference sequence).

The chain couples TRBV10-2 to TRBJ2-1; the match to TRBD2 covers 13 bases. CDR3 length: 18 residues. The V and J ends lost 6 bases and 0 bases, in that order; junction bases with no gene match: 8. The germline CDR1 and CDR2 sequences are WSHSY and SAAADI. The CDR3 bases are TGCGCCAGCAGCCGCTGGACTAGCGGGGGAAGCTCCTACAATGAGCAGTTCTTC. It codes for CASSRWTSGGSSYNEQFF.

Notes on this clone: This sample also contains other DNA sequences that code for the same CDR3. The CDR3: CASQVPGLNYGYTF. CDR3 in DNA: TGTGCCAGCCAAGTACCAGGCCTTAACTATGGCTACACCTTC. This sequence joins TRBV28 and TRBJ1-2; D unclear. Germline values: CDR1 MDHEN, CDR2 SYDVKM. This CDR3 has 14 residues. V lost 8 bases and J 1 base, leaving 14 bases between the germline ends.

This chain links TRBV30 with TRBJ2-7; D unresolved. Trimming left V 0 bases short and J 4 bases short, with 16 bases between. Germline assignment: CDR1 GTSNPN and CDR2 SVGIG (reference sequence). This CDR3 spans 15 amino acids. The CDR3, as DNA: TGTGCCTGGAGTGTAGGAACAGCCGACGTTTACGAGCAGTACTTC. It yields the protein CAWSVGTADVYEQYF. Full variable domain (outside the CDR3, taken from reference TRBV30 and TRBJ2-7): SQTIHQWPATLVQPVGSPLSLECTVEGTSNPNLYWYRQAAGRGLQLLFYSVGIGQISSEVPQNLSASRPQDRQFILSSKKLLLSDSGFYLCAWSVGTADVYEQYFGPGTRLTVT.

This clone was counted a few times. The V and J genes are TRBV5-1 and TRBJ1-2; 10 nucleotides agree with TRBD1. The germline CDR1 and CDR2 sequences are SGHRS and YFSETQ. V lost 3 bases to trimming and J lost 6 bases; unmatched junction nucleotides: 8. The CDR3 sequence is 15 residues long. The CDR3: CASSSDRGRPDGYTF. CDR3 nucleotides: TGCGCCAGCAGCTCCGACAGGGGGCGGCCAGATGGCTACACCTTC.

The genes are TRBV9 and TRBJ2-1; 11 bases agree with TRBD2. Germline CDR1 and CDR2: SGDLS and YYNGEE. This CDR3 contains 20 residues. The V and J ends lost 0 bases and 2 bases, in that order; junction bases with no gene match: 13. The CDR3 DNA reads TGTGCCAGCAGCGTAGACCATCTGGCCACTAGCGGGAGTGCCTACAATGAGCAGTTCTTC. Translated, it gives CASSVDHLATSGSAYNEQFF.

CDR3 DNA sequence: TGTGCCAGCAGCTCGGCAGGGGGAAATTACGAGCAGTACTTC. It encodes CASSSAGGNYEQYF. This rearrangement joins TRBV5-4 to TRBJ2-7, with 7 bases lining up with TRBD1. Germline values: CDR1 SGHNT, CDR2 YYREEE (reference sequence). V gave up 3 bases and J gave up 4 bases; unmatched junction bases: 7. This CDR3 is 14 amino acids long.

The rearrangement links TRBV5-1 to TRBJ1-4, with TRBD1 as a possible D gene (5 bases). Trimming shortened V by 3 bases and J by 6 bases, and 15 bases separated the two germline ends. The CDR3 totals 15 residues. Germline lookup yields CDR1 SGHRS and CDR2 YFSETQ. The CDR3 here is CASSSRGGHDEKLFF. CDR3 DNA: TGCGCCAGCAGCTCCCGGGGAGGACACGATGAAAAACTGTTTTTT.

This sequence joins TRBV14 and TRBJ1-2, with D possibly TRBD1 on 5 matching bases. CDR1 is SGHDN and CDR2 is FVKESK in the germline V gene. The length of the CDR3 is 14 residues. Trimming took 1 base from V and 2 from J, leaving 8 bases between them. The CDR3 here is CASSQVEGNYGYTF. DNA of the CDR3: TGTGCCAGCAGCCAAGTGGAGGGGAACTATGGCTACACCTTC.

The genes are TRBV3-1 (or the pseudogene TRBV3-2) and TRBJ1-1; 10 bases are a match to TRBD1. CDR1 and CDR2 from the germline V gene are LGHDT and YNNKEL (reference sequence). V trimming: 0 bases; J trimming: 4 bases; junction bases outside the gene matches: 5. CDR3 length: 16 amino acids. The CDR3 DNA is TGTGCCAGCAGCCAAGATCTTGGGACAGGGGCCACTGAAGCTTTCTTT. Its translation: CASSQDLGTGATEAFF.

The chain combines TRBV7-2 with TRBJ1-1; tentative D call: TRBD1 (6 bases). Trimming left V 4 bases short and J 0 bases short, with 9 bases between. CDR1 and CDR2 (germline): SGHTA, FQGNSA. This CDR3 region has 14 residues. The DNA for the CDR3 is TGTGCCAGCAGCTCCCAGGGGCTGAACACTGAAGCTTTCTTT. Amino acids: CASSSQGLNTEAFF. The complete variable domain, with remaining parts taken from reference TRBV7-2 and TRBJ1-1, reads GAGVSQSPSNKVTEKGKDVELRCDPISGHTALYWYRQSLGQGLEFLIYFQGNSAPDKSGLPSDRFSAERTGGSVSTLTIQRTQQEDSAVYLCASSSQGLNTEAFFGQGTRLTVV.

The chain links TRBV12-3 or TRBV12-4 to TRBJ1-2; the match to TRBD1 covers 11 bases. Losses at the gene ends were 5 bases for V and 7 bases for J; bases not matched to a gene: 3. This CDR3 region has 13 residues. The CDR3, as DNA: TGTGCCAGCAGTCCGGGACAGGGGGGTGGCTACACCTTC. It yields the protein CASSPGQGGGYTF.

The rearrangement links TRBV30 to TRBJ2-1; TRBD2 matches 8 bases. The CDR3 totals 15 residues. The germline gives CDR1 GTSNPN, CDR2 SVGIG (reference sequence). Trimming at V came to 6 bases and at J to 7 bases, leaving 14 bases not matched to a gene. CDR3 protein: CACSFGLAGGNEQFF. Written as DNA, the CDR3 is TGTGCCTGCAGTTTCGGGCTAGCGGGTGGTAATGAGCAGTTCTTC.

This sequence joins TRBV27 and TRBJ2-2; no clear D gene. The germline V gene encodes CDR1 MNHEY and CDR2 SMNVEV (reference sequence). The V end was cut by 6 bases, the J end by 0 bases, with 8 bases between. The CDR3 is 14 amino acids. The CDR3 DNA follows: TGTGCCAGCAGCTGGGCAGCGAACACCGGGGAGCTGTTTTTT. It encodes CASSWAANTGELFF.

The sample holds one count of this clone. V is TRBV3-1 (or the pseudogene TRBV3-2) and J is TRBJ1-2; 7 bases line up with TRBD1. CDR1 is LGHDT and CDR2 is YNNKEL in the germline V gene (reference sequence). The CDR3 has 15 amino acids. The V segment lost 3 bases and the J segment 7 bases; nucleotides outside the gene matches: 11. This CDR3 reads CASSQLGQNVRGYTF. The CDR3 nucleotides are TGTGCCAGCAGCCAGTTGGGACAGAATGTGCGTGGCTACACCTTC.

This chain uses TRBV30 with TRBJ2-7; the D gene is possibly TRBD2 (6 bases). With 1 base removed from V and 6 bases from J, the gap between germline ends came to 7 bases. This CDR3 is 11 amino acids long. The germline V gene encodes CDR1 GTSNPN and CDR2 SVGIG (reference sequence). CDR3 in DNA: TGTGCCTGGAGTGCGGGGGTCGAGCAGTACTTC. Amino acid sequence: CAWSAGVEQYF.

V usage is TRBV7-9 and J usage is TRBJ1-3, with 10 bases that match TRBD1. CDR3 length: 15 residues. Germline values: CDR1 SEHNR, CDR2 FQNEAQ (reference sequence). Trimming took 5 bases from V and 4 from J; bases not matched to a gene: 5. The CDR3 spells CASSPRTGGGNTIYF. The CDR3 DNA reads as TGTGCCAGCAGCCCCCGGACAGGGGGGGGAAACACCATATATTTT. Based on the CDR3 plus reference TRBV7-9 and TRBJ1-3, the full variable domain is DTGVSQNPRHKITKRGQNVTFRCDPISEHNRLYWYRQTLGQGPEFLTYFQNEAQLEKSRLLSDRFSAERPKGSFSTLEIQRTEQGDSAMYLCASSPRTGGGNTIYFGEGSWLTVV.

J is TRBJ2-3 and V is TRBV24-1; a possible D gene is TRBD2 (7 bases). The CDR3 spans 17 residues. V lost 1 base and J lost 2, with 15 bases in between. CDR1 and CDR2 (germline): KGHDR, SFDVKD. The CDR3 sequence: CATSDFSLGGLTDTQYF. The CDR3, as DNA: TGTGCCACCAGTGATTTCTCCCTGGGGGGGCTCACAGATACGCAGTATTTT.

The chain links TRBV19 to TRBJ2-1; D is undetermined. Trimming pared 6 bases from V and 10 bases from J, leaving 19 bases between. The CDR3 has 14 residues. Germline lookup yields CDR1 LNHDA and CDR2 SQIVND (reference sequence). CDR3 protein: CASSLNPVQLEQFF. In DNA, the CDR3 is TGTGCCAGTAGCCTAAACCCTGTACAGTTGGAGCAGTTCTTC.

The V call is TRBV2, the J call TRBJ2-3; TRBD2 matches 11 bases. Germline CDR1 SNHLY, CDR2 FYNNEI. The CDR3 is 15 residues long. The trim removed 7 bases at V and 2 bases at J, leaving 5 bases unmatched. The CDR3 DNA is TGTGCCAGCATGACTAGCGGGATTGTCACAGATACGCAGTATTTT. This codes for CASMTSGIVTDTQYF.

The chain recombines TRBV5-8 with TRBJ1-4; no reliable D call. This CDR3 has 13 amino acids. In germline, CDR1 is SGHTS, CDR2 YDEGEE. V lost 3 bases, J lost 11 bases, and 14 bases lay in between. The DNA for the CDR3 is TGTGCCAGCAGCTCAGTCGAGGCGGATAAACTGTTTTTT. It encodes CASSSVEADKLFF.

The rearrangement uses TRBV12-3 or TRBV12-4 and TRBJ2-1, with 8 bases aligning to TRBD2. This CDR3 comprises 12 residues. Trimming removed 3 bases from V and 12 bases from J; junction bases left unmatched: 4. The CDR3 is CASSLSGGAQFF. The CDR3 DNA reads as TGTGCCAGCAGTTTGTCGGGAGGGGCGCAGTTCTTC.

The J gene is TRBJ1-1, the V gene TRBV11-2, with TRBD1 as a possible D gene (6 bases). Trimming removed 5 bases at V and 1 base at J, with 14 bases between. This CDR3 contains 15 residues. CDR1 is SGHAT, CDR2 FQNNGV, per germline. CDR3: CASSPRTGRNTEAFF. DNA for the CDR3: TGTGCCAGCAGCCCTCGTACAGGGAGGAACACTGAAGCTTTCTTT.

This sequence joins TRBV5-1 and TRBJ2-3; 8 bases line up with TRBD2. The CDR3 runs to 15 residues. The germline V gene has CDR1 SGHRS and CDR2 YFSETQ. V shed 0 bases, J shed 1 base, and the junction held 1 base outside the gene matches. The CDR3 DNA is TGCGCCAGCAGCTTGGGGCGGGGGGGCACAGATACGCAGTATTTT. This codes for CASSLGRGGTDTQYF.

J is TRBJ2-6 and V is TRBV6-4, with TRBD1 as a possible D gene (5 bases). Trimming pared 6 bases from V and 4 bases from J, leaving 13 bases between. Germline-derived CDR1 and CDR2 are MRHNA and SNTAGT. This CDR3 has 15 residues. CDR3 in DNA: TGTGCCAGCAGGGCACAGGCCCAAGGGGCCAACGTCCTGACTTTC. It specifies CASRAQAQGANVLTF.